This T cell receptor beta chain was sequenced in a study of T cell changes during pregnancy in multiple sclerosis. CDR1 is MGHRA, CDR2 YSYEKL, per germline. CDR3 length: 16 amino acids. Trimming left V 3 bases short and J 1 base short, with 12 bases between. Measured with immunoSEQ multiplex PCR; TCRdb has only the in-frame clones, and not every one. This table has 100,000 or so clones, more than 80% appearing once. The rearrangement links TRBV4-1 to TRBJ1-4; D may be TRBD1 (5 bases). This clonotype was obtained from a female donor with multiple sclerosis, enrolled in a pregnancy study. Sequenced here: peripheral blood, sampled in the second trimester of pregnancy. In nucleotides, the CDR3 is TGCGCCAGCAGCCAGGGTGTGGGGCTAACTAATGAAAAACTGTTTTTT. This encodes CASSQGVGLTNEKLFF.